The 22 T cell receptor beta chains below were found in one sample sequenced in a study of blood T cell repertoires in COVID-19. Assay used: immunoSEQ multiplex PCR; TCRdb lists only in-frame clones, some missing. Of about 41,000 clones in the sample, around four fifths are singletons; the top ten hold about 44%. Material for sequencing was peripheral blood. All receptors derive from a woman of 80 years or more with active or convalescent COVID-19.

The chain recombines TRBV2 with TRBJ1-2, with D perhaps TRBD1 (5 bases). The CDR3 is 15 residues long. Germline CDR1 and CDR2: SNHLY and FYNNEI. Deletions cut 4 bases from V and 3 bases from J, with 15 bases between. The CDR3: CASSVLKAGHYGYTF. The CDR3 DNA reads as TGTGCCAGCAGTGTCCTTAAGGCAGGGCACTATGGCTACACCTTC. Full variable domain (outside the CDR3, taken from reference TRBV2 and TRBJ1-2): EPEVTQTPSHQVTQMGQEVILRCVPISNHLYFYWYRQILGQKVEFLVSFYNNEISEKSEIFDDQFSVERPDGSNFTLKIRSTKLEDSAMYFCASSVLKAGHYGYTFGSGTRLTVV.

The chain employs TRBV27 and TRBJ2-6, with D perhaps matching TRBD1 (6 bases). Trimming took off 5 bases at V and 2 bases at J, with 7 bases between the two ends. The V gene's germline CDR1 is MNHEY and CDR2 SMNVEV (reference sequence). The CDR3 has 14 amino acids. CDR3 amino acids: CASSTGTGANVLTF. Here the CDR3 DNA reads TGTGCCAGCAGTACAGGGACTGGGGCCAACGTCCTGACTTTC. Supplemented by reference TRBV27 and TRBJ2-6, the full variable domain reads EAQVTQNPRYLITVTGKKLTVTCSQNMNHEYMSWYRQDPGLGLRQIYYSMNVEVTDKGDVPEGYKVSRKEKRNFPLILESPSPNQTSLYFCASSTGTGANVLTFGAGSRLTVL.

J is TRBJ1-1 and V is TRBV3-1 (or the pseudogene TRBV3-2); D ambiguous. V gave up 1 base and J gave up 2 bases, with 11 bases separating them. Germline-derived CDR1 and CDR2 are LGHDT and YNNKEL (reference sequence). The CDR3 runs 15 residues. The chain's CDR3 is CASSQVPGGNTEAFF. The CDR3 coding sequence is TGTGCCAGCAGCCAAGTTCCTGGCGGAAACACTGAAGCTTTCTTT.

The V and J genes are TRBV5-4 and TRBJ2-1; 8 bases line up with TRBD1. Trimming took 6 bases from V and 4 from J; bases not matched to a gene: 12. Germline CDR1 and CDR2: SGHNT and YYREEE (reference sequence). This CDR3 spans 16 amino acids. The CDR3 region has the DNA TGTGCCAGCACCAAGACTTCGGGACAGGCGTACAATGAGCAGTTCTTC. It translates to CASTKTSGQAYNEQFF. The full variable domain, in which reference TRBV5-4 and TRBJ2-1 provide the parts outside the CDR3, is ETGVTQSPTHLIKTRGQQVTLRCSSQSGHNTVSWYQQALGQGPQFIFQYYREEENGRGNFPPRFSGLQFPNYSSELNVNALELDDSALYLCASTKTSGQAYNEQFFGPGTRLTVL.

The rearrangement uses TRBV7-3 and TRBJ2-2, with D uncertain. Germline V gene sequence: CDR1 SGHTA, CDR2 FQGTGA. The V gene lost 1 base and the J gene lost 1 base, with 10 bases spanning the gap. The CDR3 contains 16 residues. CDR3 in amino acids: CASSLNVGGNTGELFF. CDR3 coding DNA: TGTGCCAGCAGCTTAAACGTCGGCGGGAACACCGGGGAGCTGTTTTTT.

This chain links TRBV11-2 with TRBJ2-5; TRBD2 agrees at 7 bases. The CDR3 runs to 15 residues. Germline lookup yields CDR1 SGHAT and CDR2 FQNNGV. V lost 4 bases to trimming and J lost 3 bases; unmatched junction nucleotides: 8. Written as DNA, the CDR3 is TGTGCCAGCAGCTCCCCTGCTAGCGGAGAAGAGACCCAGTACTTC. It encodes CASSSPASGEETQYF.

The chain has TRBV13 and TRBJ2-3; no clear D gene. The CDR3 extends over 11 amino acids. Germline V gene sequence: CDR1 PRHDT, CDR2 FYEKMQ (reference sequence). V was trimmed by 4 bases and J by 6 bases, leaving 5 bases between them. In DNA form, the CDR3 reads TGTGCCAGCAGCTACGAGGATACGCAGTATTTT. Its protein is CASSYEDTQYF.

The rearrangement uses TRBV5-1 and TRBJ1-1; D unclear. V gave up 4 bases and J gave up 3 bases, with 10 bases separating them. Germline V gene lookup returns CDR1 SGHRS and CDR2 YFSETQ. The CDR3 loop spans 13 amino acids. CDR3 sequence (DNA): TGCGCCAGCAGCGTCCAGAGGGACACTGAAGCTTTCTTT. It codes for CASSVQRDTEAFF.

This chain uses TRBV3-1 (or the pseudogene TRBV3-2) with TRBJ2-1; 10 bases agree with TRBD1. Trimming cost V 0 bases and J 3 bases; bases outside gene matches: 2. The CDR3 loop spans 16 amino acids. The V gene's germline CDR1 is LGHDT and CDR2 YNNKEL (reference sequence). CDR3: CASSQEGQGVYNEQFF. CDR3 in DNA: TGTGCCAGCAGCCAAGAAGGACAGGGGGTCTACAATGAGCAGTTCTTC.

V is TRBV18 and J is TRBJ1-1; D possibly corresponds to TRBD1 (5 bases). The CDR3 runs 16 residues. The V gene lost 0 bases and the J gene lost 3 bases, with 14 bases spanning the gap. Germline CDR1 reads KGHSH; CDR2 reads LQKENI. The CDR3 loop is CASSPPGQPGDTEAFF. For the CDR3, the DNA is TGTGCCAGCTCACCACCAGGACAACCGGGTGACACTGAAGCTTTCTTT. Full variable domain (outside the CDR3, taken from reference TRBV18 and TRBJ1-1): NAGVMQNPRHLVRRRGQEARLRCSPMKGHSHVYWYRQLPEEGLKFMVYLQKENIIDESGMPKERFSAEFPKEGPSILRIQQVVRGDSAAYFCASSPPGQPGDTEAFFGQGTRLTVV.

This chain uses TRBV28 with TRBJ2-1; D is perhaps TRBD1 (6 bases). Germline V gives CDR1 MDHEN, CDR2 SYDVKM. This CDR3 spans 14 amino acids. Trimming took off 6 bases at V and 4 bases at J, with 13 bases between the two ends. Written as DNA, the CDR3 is TGTGCCAGCAGACAGGGCGGAGAGTACAATGAGCAGTTCTTC. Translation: CASRQGGEYNEQFF.

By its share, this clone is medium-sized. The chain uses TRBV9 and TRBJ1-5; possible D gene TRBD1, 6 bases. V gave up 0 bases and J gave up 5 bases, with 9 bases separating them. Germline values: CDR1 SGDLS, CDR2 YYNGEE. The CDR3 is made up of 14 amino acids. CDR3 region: CASSVEGDDQPQHF. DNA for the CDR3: TGTGCCAGCAGCGTAGAGGGGGACGATCAGCCCCAGCATTTT. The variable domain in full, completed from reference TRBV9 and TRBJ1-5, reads DSGVTQTPKHLITATGQRVTLRCSPRSGDLSVYWYQQSLDQGLQFLIQYYNGEERAKGNILERFSAQQFPDLHSELNLSSLELGDSALYFCASSVEGDDQPQHFGDGTRLSIL.

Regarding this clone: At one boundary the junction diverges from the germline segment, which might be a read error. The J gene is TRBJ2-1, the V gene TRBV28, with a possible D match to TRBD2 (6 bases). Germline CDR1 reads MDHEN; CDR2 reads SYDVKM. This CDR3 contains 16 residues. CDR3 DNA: TGCTCCTCCGTTTCCCTAGCAGGCGAGGGCGGGGATGAGCAGTTCTTC. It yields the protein CSSVSLAGEGGDEQFF.

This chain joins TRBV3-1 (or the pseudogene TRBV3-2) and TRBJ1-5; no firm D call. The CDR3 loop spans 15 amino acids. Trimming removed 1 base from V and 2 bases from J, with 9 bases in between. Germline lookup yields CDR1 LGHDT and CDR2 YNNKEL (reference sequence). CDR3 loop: CASSQAGQGNQPQHF. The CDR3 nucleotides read TGTGCCAGCAGCCAAGCTGGGCAGGGCAATCAGCCCCAGCATTTT.

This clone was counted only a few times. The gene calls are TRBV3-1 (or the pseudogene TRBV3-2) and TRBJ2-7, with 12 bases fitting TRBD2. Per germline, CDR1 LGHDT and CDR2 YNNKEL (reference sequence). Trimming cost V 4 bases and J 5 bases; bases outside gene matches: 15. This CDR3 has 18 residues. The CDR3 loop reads CASSPSRLAGGPVHEQYF. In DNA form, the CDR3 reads TGTGCCAGCAGCCCAAGTAGGCTAGCGGGAGGGCCCGTCCACGAGCAGTACTTC.

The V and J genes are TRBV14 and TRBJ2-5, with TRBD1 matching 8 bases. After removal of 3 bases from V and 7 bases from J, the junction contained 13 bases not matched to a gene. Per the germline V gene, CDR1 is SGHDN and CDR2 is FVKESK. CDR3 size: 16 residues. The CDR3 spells CASSQTPGGRFGTQYF. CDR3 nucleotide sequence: TGTGCCAGCAGCCAGACCCCAGGGGGCCGGTTTGGGACCCAGTACTTC.

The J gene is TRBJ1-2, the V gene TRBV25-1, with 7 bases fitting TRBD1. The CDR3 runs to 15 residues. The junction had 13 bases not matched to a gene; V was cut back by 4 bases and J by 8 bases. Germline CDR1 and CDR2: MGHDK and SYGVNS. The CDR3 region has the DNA TGTGCCAGCAGTGCCCTCGACAGGGACGGTGCAGGCTACACCTTC. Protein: CASSALDRDGAGYTF.

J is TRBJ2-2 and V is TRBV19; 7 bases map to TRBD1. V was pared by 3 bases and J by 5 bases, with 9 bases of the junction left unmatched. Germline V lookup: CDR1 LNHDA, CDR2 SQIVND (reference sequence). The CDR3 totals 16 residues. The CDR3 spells CASSIQGGALTGELFF. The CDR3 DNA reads TGTGCCAGTAGTATTCAAGGGGGCGCACTGACCGGGGAGCTGTTTTTT.

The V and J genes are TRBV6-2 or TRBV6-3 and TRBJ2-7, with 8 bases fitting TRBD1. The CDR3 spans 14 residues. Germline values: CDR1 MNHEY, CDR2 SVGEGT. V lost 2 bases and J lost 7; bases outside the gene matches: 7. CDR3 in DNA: TGTGCCAGCAGTTACCCTGACAGGGGTAGGGAGCAGTACTTC. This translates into CASSYPDRGREQYF.

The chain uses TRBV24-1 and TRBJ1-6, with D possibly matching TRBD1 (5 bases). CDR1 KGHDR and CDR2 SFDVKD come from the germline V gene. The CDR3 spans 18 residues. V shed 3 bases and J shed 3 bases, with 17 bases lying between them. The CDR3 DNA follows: TGTGCCACCAGTGATGGAGACCACAGGCGATACTATAATTCACCCCTCCACTTT. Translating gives CATSDGDHRRYYNSPLHF.

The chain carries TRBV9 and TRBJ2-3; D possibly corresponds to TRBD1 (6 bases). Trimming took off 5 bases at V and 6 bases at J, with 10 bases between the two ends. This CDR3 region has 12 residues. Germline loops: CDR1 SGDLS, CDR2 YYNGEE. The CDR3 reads CASSGGADTQYF. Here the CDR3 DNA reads TGTGCCAGCAGTGGGGGCGCGGATACGCAGTATTTT.

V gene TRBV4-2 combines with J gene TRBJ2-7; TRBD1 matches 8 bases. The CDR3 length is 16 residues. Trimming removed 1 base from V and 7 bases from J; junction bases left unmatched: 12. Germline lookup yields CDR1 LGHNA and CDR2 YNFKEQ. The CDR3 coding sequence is TGTGCCAGCAGCCAAGTCCTCGGACAGGGTTCGGGTGAGCAGTACTTC. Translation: CASSQVLGQGSGEQYF.